These T cell receptor beta chains were read from a single sample in a study of identical twins. TCRdb passed the 5' RACE reads through MiXCR, listing each CDR3 protein once. The table includes hundreds of thousands of distinct CDR3 sequences, about 12% detected once. These data were also reused for a study on yellow fever vaccine responses in identical twins.

Sequencing was performed on PBMCs. The receptors here all came from a woman between 18 and 30 years old in good health. Both conserved end residues are part of each CDR3.

j_gene	v_gene	len	CDR3aa
TRBJ2-7	TRBV20-1	15	CSASLGGRARGEQYF
TRBJ2-7	TRBV20-1	15	CSAPKLPGGFDEQYF
TRBJ2-3	TRBV4-2	16	CASSQEGGPSTDTQYF
TRBJ2-3	TRBV6-1	14	CASRTSGGTDTQYF
TRBJ1-2	TRBV20-1	12	CSARQGPYGYTF
TRBJ2-1	TRBV28	17	CASSLNTIAGDRNEQFF
TRBJ2-1	TRBV20-1	14	CSAPRGTNDNEQFF
TRBJ2-1	TRBV20-1	14	CSARVGAGDNEQFF
TRBJ1-1	TRBV20-1	12	CSVLRGNTEAFF
TRBJ2-7	TRBV5-5	14	CASSFGDRGAEQYF
TRBJ1-2	TRBV7-9	16	CASSLASWGAGYGYTF
TRBJ2-1	TRBV7-8	15	CASSPTVADSNEQFF
TRBJ1-1	TRBV5-1	15	CASSLEGGGNTEAFF
TRBJ1-2	TRBV12-3/TRBV12-4	12	CASDRDRYGYTF
TRBJ2-5	TRBV7-9	15	CASSLSSTRGETQYF
TRBJ1-2	TRBV20-1	12	CSARDLKNGYTF
TRBJ2-1	TRBV6-2/TRBV6-3	15	CASSKGTSGTDEQFF
TRBJ2-3	TRBV7-6	16	CASSLGRAKGADTQYF
TRBJ1-5	TRBV6-6	13	CASIQALNQPQHF
TRBJ1-4	TRBV20-1	17	CSARGVGQAATNEKLFF
TRBJ2-2	TRBV28	17	CASKKDTYLPNTGELFF
TRBJ1-6	TRBV12-3/TRBV12-4	14	CASRQGNLGSPLHF
TRBJ2-7	TRBV28	17	CASSFPLTSGAFNEQYF
TRBJ1-2	TRBV20-1	15	CSASLGPVRDYGYTF
TRBJ2-2	TRBV3-1	16	CASSQGWAWNTGELFF
TRBJ1-5	TRBV6-1	15	CASSSLGDSNQPQHF
TRBJ2-7	TRBV20-1	13	CSANRAGGYEQYF
TRBJ2-1	TRBV5-1	15	CASSGTSVGTNEQFF
TRBJ1-5	TRBV12-3/TRBV12-4	14	CASSFGGLGQPQHF
TRBJ2-1	TRBV5-5	15	CASSLAVGSMYEQFF
TRBJ2-7	TRBV6-1	14	CASKEDRRSYEQYF
TRBJ2-1	TRBV2	15	CASSPGLAQPDEQFF
TRBJ2-2	TRBV29-1	15	CSVGQRTGNTGELFF
TRBJ2-7	TRBV3-1	19	CASSQTTLAGGPNRYEQYF
TRBJ1-4	TRBV2	14	CASSEQGAREKLFF
TRBJ2-5	TRBV5-1	15	CASSFIASEQETQYF
TRBJ2-1	TRBV9	16	CASSVDGAGSYNEQFF